This T cell receptor (beta chain) was retrieved from a study of T cells expressing NK-cell markers. TCRdb reanalyzed the 5' RACE reads and collapses them to one entry per CDR3 protein, without DNA. Its clone listing holds about 450,000 distinct CDR3 sequences. CDR1 is SQVTM, CDR2 ANQGSEA, per germline. The CDR3 is 14 amino acids. V and J are TRBV29-1 and TRBJ1-2. Sequencing used blood T cells: a sorted CD56 or NKG2C T cell subset, CD4+ or CD8+ T cells, or bulk PBMC T cells (not recorded which). The sequence derives from a woman between 18 and 70 years old in good health. The CDR3 loop reads CSVGGEGPSFGYTF.